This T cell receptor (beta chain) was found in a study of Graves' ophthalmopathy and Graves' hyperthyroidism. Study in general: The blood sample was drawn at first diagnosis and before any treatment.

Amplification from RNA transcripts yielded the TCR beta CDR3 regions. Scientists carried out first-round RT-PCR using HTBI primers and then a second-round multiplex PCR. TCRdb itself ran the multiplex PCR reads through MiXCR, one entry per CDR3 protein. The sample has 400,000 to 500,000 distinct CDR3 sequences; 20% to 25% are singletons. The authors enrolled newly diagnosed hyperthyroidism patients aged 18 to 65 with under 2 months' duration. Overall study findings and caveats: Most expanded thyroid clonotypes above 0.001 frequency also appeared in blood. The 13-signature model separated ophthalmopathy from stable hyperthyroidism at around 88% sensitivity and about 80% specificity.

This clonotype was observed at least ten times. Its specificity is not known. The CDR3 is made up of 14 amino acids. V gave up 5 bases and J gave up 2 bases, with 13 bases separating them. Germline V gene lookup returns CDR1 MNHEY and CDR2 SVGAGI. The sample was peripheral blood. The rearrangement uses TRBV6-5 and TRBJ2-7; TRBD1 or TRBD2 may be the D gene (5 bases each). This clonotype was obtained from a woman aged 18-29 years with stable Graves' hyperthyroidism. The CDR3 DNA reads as TGTGCCAGCAGTCGTCCCGGGACCGCCTACGAGCAGTACTTC. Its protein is CASSRPGTAYEQYF.